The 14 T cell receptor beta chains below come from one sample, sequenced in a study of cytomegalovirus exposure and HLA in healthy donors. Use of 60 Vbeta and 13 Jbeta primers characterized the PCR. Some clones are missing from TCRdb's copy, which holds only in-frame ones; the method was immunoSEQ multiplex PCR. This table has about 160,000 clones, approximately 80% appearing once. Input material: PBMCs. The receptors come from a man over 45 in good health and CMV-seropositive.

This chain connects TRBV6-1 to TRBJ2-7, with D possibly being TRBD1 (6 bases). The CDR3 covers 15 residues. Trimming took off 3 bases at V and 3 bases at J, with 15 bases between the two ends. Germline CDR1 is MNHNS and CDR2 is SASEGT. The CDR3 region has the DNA TGTGCCAGCAGTGAGTCACAGGGTTGGGGCTACGAGCAGTACTTC. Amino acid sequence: CASSESQGWGYEQYF.

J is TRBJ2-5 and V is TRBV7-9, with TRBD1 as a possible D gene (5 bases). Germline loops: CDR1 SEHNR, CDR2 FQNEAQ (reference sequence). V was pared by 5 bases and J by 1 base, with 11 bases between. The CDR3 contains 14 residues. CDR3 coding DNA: TGTGCCAGCAGCCTCCTGGGGCGCCAAGAGACCCAGTACTTC. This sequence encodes CASSLLGRQETQYF. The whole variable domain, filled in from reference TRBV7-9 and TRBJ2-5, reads DTGVSQNPRHKITKRGQNVTFRCDPISEHNRLYWYRQTLGQGPEFLTYFQNEAQLEKSRLLSDRFSAERPKGSFSTLEIQRTEQGDSAMYLCASSLLGRQETQYFGPGTRLLVL.

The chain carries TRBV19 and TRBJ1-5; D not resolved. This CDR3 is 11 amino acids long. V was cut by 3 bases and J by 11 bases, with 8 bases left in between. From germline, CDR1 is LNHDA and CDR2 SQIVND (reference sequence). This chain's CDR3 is CASSIGGTQHF. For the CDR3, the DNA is TGTGCCAGTAGTATTGGAGGGACCCAGCATTTT. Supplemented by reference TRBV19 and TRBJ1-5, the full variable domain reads DGGITQSPKYLFRKEGQNVTLSCEQNLNHDAMYWYRQDPGQGLRLIYYSQIVNDFQKGDIAEGYSVSREKKESFPLTVTSAQKNPTAFYLCASSIGGTQHFGDGTRLSIL.

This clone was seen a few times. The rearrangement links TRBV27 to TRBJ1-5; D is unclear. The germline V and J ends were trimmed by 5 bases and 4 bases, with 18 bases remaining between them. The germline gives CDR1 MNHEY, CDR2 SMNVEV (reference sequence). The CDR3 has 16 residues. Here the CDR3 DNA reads TGTGCCAGCAGTCATTCCTTGCGGCCCCCTAATCAGCCCCAGCATTTT. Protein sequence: CASSHSLRPPNQPQHF.

The CDR3 is CASSPSSTGAKNIQYF. The CDR3 DNA reads as TGTGCCAGCAGCCCCTCCTCGACAGGGGCCAAAAACATTCAGTACTTC. The chain employs TRBV7-2 and TRBJ2-4, with 7 bases lining up with TRBD1. In germline, CDR1 is SGHTA, CDR2 FQGNSA. This CDR3 spans 16 amino acids. Germline trimming cut 5 bases from V and 1 base from J; bases unmatched to any gene: 8.

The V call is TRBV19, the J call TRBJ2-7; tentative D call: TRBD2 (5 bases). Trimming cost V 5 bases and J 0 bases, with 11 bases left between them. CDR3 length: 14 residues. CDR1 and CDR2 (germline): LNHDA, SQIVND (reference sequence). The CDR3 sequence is CASSGGVVSYEQYF. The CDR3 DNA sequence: TGTGCCAGTAGTGGAGGAGTAGTCTCCTACGAGCAGTACTTC.

For the CDR3, the DNA is TGTGCCAGCAGCTGGGCAGGGGCAACCTACGAGCAGTACTTC. This codes for CASSWAGATYEQYF. The chain couples TRBV11-1 to TRBJ2-7, with a weak D call TRBD1 (6 bases). The CDR3 extends over 14 amino acids. The V and J ends lost 4 bases and 2 bases respectively, with 12 bases between them. CDR1 is SGHAT, CDR2 FQDESV, per germline (reference sequence). Supplemented by reference TRBV11-1 and TRBJ2-7, the full variable domain reads EAEVAQSPRYKITEKSQAVAFWCDPISGHATLYWYRQILGQGPELLVQFQDESVVDDSQLPKDRFSAERLKGVDSTLKIQPAELGDSAMYLCASSWAGATYEQYFGPGTRLTVT.

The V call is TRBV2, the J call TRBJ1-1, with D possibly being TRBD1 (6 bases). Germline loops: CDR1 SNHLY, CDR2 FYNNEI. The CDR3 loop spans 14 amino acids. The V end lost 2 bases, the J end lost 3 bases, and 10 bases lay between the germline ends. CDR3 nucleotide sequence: TGTGCCAGCAGTGAACAGTGGACAGACACTGAAGCTTTCTTT. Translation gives CASSEQWTDTEAFF.

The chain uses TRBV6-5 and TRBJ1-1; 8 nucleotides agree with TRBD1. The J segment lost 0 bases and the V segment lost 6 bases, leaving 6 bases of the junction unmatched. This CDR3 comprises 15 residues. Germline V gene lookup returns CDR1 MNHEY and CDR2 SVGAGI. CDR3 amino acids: CASSPGGQVNTEAFF. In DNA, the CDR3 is TGTGCCAGCAGCCCCGGGGGACAGGTGAACACTGAAGCTTTCTTT.

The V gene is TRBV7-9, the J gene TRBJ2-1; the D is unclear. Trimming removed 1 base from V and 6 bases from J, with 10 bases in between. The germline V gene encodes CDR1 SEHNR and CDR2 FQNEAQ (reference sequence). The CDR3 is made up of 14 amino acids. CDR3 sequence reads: CASSLGRLGNEQFF. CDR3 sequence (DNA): TGTGCCAGCAGCTTAGGCAGGTTAGGCAATGAGCAGTTCTTC.

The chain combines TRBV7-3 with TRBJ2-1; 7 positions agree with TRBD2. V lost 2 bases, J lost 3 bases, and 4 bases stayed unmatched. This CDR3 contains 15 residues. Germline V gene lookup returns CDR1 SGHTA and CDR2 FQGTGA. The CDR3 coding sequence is TGTGCCAGCAGCTTACGCGGGAGAGACTACAATGAGCAGTTCTTC. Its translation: CASSLRGRDYNEQFF.

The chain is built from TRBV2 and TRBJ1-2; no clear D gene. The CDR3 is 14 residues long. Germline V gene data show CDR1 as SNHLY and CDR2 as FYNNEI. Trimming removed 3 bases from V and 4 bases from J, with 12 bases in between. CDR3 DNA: TGTGCCAGCAGTGACCTGGGCCCCAGCTATGGCTACACCTTC. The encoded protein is CASSDLGPSYGYTF.

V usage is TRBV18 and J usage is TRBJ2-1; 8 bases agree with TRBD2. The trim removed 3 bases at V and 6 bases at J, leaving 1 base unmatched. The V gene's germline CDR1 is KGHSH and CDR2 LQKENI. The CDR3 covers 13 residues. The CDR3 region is CASSPGTSNEQFF. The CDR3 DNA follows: TGTGCCAGCTCACCCGGGACTAGCAATGAGCAGTTCTTC.

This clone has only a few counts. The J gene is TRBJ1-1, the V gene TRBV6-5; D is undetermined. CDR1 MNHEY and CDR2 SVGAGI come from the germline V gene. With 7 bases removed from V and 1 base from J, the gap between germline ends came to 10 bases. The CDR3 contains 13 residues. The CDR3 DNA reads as TGTGCCAGCAAGTACGGTAGGAACACTGAAGCTTTCTTT. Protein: CASKYGRNTEAFF.